This TCR beta chain emerged from a study of human T cells and chemical hapten exposure. Points from the study as a whole: Alopecia affecting every donor means their immune response may not match healthy people's. Counts of TCRs above 1 in 1000 frequency stayed unchanged with DPC sensitization.

The time point here: patch test 1, 2 weeks after DPC sensitization. As to treatment: therapeutic diphenylcyclopropenone sensitization with weekly scalp DPC. This clonotype was seen at least ten times. The antigen remains unidentified. After removal of 5 bases from V and 6 bases from J, the junction contained 14 bases not matched to a gene. Germline CDR1 is DFQATT and CDR2 is SNEGSKA (reference sequence). The CDR3 length is 15 residues. MiXCR, applied by TCRdb to the RACE reads, yields one record per CDR3 protein. Of 120,000 or so distinct CDR3 sequences in the sample, roughly an eighth were seen once. The receptor's source is a man between 18 and 29 years old with alopecia areata. Some clones in this sample may be carry-over from other donors' samples. Material: whole blood, obtained in connection with sensitization to the hapten diphenylcyclopropenone (DPC). V usage is TRBV20-1 and J usage is TRBJ2-3; 7 nucleotides line up with TRBD2. Here the CDR3 reads CSAETTGLTADTQYF. The CDR3 nucleotides are TGCAGTGCTGAAACTACGGGACTAACGGCGGATACGCAGTATTTT.